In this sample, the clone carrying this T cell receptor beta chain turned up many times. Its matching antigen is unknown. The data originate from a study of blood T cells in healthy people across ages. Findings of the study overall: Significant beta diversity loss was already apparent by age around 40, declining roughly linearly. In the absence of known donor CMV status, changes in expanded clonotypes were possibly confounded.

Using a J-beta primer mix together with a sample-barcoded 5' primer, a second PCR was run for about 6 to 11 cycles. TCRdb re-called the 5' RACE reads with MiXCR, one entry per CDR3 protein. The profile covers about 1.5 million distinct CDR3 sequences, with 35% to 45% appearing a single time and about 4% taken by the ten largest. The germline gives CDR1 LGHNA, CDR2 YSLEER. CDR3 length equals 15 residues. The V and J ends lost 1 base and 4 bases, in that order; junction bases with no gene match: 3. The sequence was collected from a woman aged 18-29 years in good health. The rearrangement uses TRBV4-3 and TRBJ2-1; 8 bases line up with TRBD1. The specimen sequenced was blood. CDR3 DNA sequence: TGCGCCAGCAGCCAAGGGACAGGGAGTTACAATGAGCAGTTCTTC. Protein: CASSQGTGSYNEQFF.